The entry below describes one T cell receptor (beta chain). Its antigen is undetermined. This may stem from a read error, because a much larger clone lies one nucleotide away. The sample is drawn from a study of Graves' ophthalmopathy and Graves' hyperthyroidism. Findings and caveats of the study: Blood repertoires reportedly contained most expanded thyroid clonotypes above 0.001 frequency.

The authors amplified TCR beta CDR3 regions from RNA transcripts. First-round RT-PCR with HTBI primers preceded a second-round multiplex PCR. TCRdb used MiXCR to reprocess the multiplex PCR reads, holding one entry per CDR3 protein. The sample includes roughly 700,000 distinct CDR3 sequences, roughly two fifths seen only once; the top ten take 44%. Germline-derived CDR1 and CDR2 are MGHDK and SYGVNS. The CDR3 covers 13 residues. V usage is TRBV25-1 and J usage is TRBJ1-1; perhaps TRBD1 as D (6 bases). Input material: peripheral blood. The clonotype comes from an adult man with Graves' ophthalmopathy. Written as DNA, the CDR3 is TGTGCCAGCAGCGCTACCAGGGACACTAAAGCTTTCTTT. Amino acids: CASSATRDTKAFF. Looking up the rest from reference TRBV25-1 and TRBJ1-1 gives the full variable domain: EADIYQTPRYLVIGTGKKITLECSQTMGHDKMYWYQQDPGMELHLIHYSYGVNSTEKGDLSSESTVSRIRTEHFPLTLESARPSHTSQYLCASSATRDTKAFFGQGTRLTVV.